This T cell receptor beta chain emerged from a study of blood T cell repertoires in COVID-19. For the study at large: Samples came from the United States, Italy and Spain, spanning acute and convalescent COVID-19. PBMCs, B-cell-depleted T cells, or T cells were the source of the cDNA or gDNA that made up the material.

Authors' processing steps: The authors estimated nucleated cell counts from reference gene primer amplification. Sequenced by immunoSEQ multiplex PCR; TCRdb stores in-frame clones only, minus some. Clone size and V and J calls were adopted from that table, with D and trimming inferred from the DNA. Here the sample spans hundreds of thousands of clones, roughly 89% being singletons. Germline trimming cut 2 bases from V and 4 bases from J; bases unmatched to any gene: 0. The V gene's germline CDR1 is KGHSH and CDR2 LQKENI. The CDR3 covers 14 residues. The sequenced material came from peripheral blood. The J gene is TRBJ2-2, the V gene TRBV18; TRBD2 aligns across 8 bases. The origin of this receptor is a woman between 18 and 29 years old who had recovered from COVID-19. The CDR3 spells CASSPAGGTGELFF. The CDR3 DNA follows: TGTGCCAGCTCACCAGCGGGAGGCACCGGGGAGCTGTTTTTT. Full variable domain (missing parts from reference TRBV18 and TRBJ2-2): NAGVMQNPRHLVRRRGQEARLRCSPMKGHSHVYWYRQLPEEGLKFMVYLQKENIIDESGMPKERFSAEFPKEGPSILRIQQVVRGDSAAYFCASSPAGGTGELFFGEGSRLTVL.